These 7 T cell receptor beta chains were all obtained from the same sample, sequenced in a study of blood T cell repertoires in COVID-19. Sequencing was performed with immunoSEQ multiplex PCR; in TCRdb, only in-frame clones are kept and a portion is missing. The sample gives 150,000 or so clones, around 86% of which show up once; about an eighth is in the top ten. Sequencing was performed on peripheral blood. The receptor set was obtained from a man between 70 and 80 years old who had recovered from COVID-19.

The chain links TRBV19 to TRBJ2-3; 8 bases align to TRBD1. CDR1 LNHDA and CDR2 SQIVND come from the germline V gene (reference sequence). V was clipped by 6 bases and J by 5 bases; unmatched bases: 13. The CDR3 sequence is 16 residues long. This chain's CDR3 is CASRTGQGRAIDTQYF. In DNA form, the CDR3 reads TGTGCCAGTAGGACCGGACAGGGCCGGGCGATAGATACGCAGTATTTT.

The rearrangement uses TRBV10-2 and TRBJ2-5, with TRBD2 identical over 10 bases. CDR1 WSHSY and CDR2 SAAADI come from the germline V gene. This CDR3 region has 19 residues. Trimming at V came to 3 bases and at J to 0 bases, leaving 13 bases not matched to a gene. CDR3 in DNA: TGCGCCAGCAGTGATTACTGGACTAGCGGTCCTTTGTACCAAGAGACCCAGTACTTC. Its translation: CASSDYWTSGPLYQETQYF.

V is TRBV3-1 (or the pseudogene TRBV3-2) and J is TRBJ2-1, with D possibly TRBD2 on 6 matching bases. Trimming pared 5 bases from V and 3 bases from J, leaving 14 bases between. The germline CDR1 and CDR2 sequences are LGHDT and YNNKEL (reference sequence). The length of the CDR3 is 15 residues. The CDR3 sequence is CASSDSGSGYNEQFF. The CDR3 nucleotides read TGTGCCAGCAGCGATAGCGGTTCAGGCTACAATGAGCAGTTCTTC.

V and J are TRBV6-5 and TRBJ2-7; tentative D call: TRBD2 (6 bases). This CDR3 has 14 residues. CDR1 is MNHEY and CDR2 is SVGAGI in the germline V gene. Trimming removed 6 bases at V and 1 base at J, with 13 bases between. CDR3 DNA sequence: TGTGCCAGCAGAGAGGGAGGCCTATCCTACGAGCAGTACTTC. It yields the protein CASREGGLSYEQYF.

This chain links TRBV4-1 with TRBJ2-1, with a possible D match to TRBD1 (5 bases). CDR1 and CDR2 (germline): MGHRA, YSYEKL. The CDR3 totals 16 residues. With 1 base removed from V and 0 bases from J, the gap between germline ends came to 10 bases. Written as DNA, the CDR3 is TGCGCCAGCAGCCAAGGTTACAGGAGCTCCTACAATGAGCAGTTCTTC. Its translation: CASSQGYRSSYNEQFF.

The chain carries TRBV14 and TRBJ1-3; no reliable D call. V was shortened by 4 bases and J by 7 bases, with 5 bases between the two germline ends. Germline CDR1 SGHDN, CDR2 FVKESK. The CDR3 consists of 11 residues. The CDR3 region is CASSLLNTIYF. In DNA, the CDR3 is TGTGCCAGCAGCCTCCTGAACACCATATATTTT.

The chain recombines TRBV2 with TRBJ1-3; D is possibly TRBD1 (5 bases). The CDR3 has 15 amino acids. V lost 6 bases to trimming and J lost 4 bases, with 16 bases between them. CDR1 SNHLY and CDR2 FYNNEI come from the germline V gene. The CDR3 loop is CASSEHQGSGNTIYF. CDR3 in DNA: TGTGCCAGCAGCGAGCACCAGGGTAGCGGAAACACCATATATTTT.